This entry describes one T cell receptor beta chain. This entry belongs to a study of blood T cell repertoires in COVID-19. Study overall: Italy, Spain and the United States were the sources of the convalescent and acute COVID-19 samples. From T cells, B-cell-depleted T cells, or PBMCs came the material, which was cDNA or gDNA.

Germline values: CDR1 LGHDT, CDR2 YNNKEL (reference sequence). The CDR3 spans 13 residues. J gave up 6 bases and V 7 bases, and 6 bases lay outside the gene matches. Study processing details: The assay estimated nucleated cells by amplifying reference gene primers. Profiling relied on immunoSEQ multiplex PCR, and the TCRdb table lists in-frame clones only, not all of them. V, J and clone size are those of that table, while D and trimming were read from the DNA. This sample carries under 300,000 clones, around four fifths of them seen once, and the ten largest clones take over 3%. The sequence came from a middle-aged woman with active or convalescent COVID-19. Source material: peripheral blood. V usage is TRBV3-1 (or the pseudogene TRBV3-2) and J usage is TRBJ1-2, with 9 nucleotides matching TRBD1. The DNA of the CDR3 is TGTGCCAGCAAGACAGGGGGAGAACATGGCTACACCTTC. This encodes CASKTGGEHGYTF.